One and the same sample provided the 8 T cell receptor beta chains below, sequenced in a study of Graves' ophthalmopathy and Graves' hyperthyroidism. Researchers took RNA transcripts and amplified TCR beta CDR3 regions from them. Second-round multiplex PCR came after a first-round RT-PCR that employed HTBI primers. MiXCR, run by TCRdb on the multiplex PCR reads, gives a single entry per CDR3 protein. The sample lists about 740,000 distinct CDR3 sequences, 35% to 50% occurring once. The sample consisted of peripheral blood. These receptors came from an adult man with Graves' ophthalmopathy.

This clonotype was seen once. The chain links TRBV19 to TRBJ1-3, with 9 nucleotides matching TRBD1. The CDR3 is 15 amino acids. CDR1 is LNHDA, CDR2 SQIVND, per germline (reference sequence). The V gene end was trimmed by 6 bases and the J gene end by 0 bases; junction bases not matched to a gene: 3. As DNA, the CDR3 is TGTGCCAGTAGACAGGGGGCGAGCTCTGGAAACACCATATATTTT. Amino acids: CASRQGASSGNTIYF.

This chain joins TRBV11-2 and TRBJ2-1; TRBD2 matches 8 bases. Trimming took 3 bases from V and 5 from J; bases not matched to a gene: 3. Germline V lookup: CDR1 SGHAT, CDR2 FQNNGV. The CDR3 length is 14 residues. Here the CDR3 reads CASSFQAGDNEQFF. The CDR3 coding sequence is TGTGCCAGCAGCTTCCAAGCGGGAGACAATGAGCAGTTCTTC.

This chain uses TRBV10-2 with TRBJ1-2; D is undetermined. The V gene lost 6 bases and the J gene lost 3 bases, with 14 bases spanning the gap. The CDR3 runs 14 residues. From germline, CDR1 is WSHSY and CDR2 SAAADI. CDR3 nucleotides: TGCGCCAGCAGCCAAGAACCGGGCTACTATGGCTACACCTTC. This sequence encodes CASSQEPGYYGYTF.

This clonotype has a handful of counts. As the CDR3 is not closed by the conserved phenylalanine or tryptophan, this likely results from a read error. The DNA is left out, because the CDR3 cannot be placed on it with certainty; the CDR3 is given as TCRdb lists it. The J gene is TRBJ1-3, the V gene TRBV2; the listed D gene, TRBD1, was not tested against the DNA. The CDR3 region is 9 residues in length, termini included. Germline V CDR1 and CDR2: SNHLY, FYNNEI. The CDR3 reads CASRGYWTD.

V gene TRBV10-3 combines with J gene TRBJ1-6; 10 nucleotides align to TRBD1. The ends lost 7 bases at V and 11 bases at J; junction bases unmatched: 5. The germline gives CDR1 ENHRY, CDR2 SYGVKD. The CDR3 length is 13 residues. The CDR3 bases are TGTGCCATCACCGGACAGGGGGGGACACCCCTCCACTTT. This codes for CAITGQGGTPLHF.

In nucleotides, the CDR3 is TGTGCCAGCAGGAGGACAGGGGGTCAAGAGACCCAGTACTTC. It translates to CASRRTGGQETQYF. The chain couples TRBV12-3 or TRBV12-4 to TRBJ2-5; 10 bases match TRBD1. Trimming at V came to 6 bases and at J to 2 bases, leaving 3 bases not matched to a gene. The CDR3 extends over 14 amino acids.

This clonotype was seen ten or more times. The CDR3: CASSLENSYEQYF. CDR3 coding DNA: TGCGCCAGCAGCTTGGAGAACTCCTACGAGCAGTACTTC. This chain joins TRBV5-1 and TRBJ2-7; no definite D call. Germline V gene sequence: CDR1 SGHRS, CDR2 YFSETQ. The length of the CDR3 is 13 residues. Trimming stripped 0 bases from V and 0 bases from J, with 4 bases between.

The table lists this clonotype with a few counts. The V gene is TRBV19, the J gene TRBJ1-1, with D maybe TRBD1 (5 bases). V was pared by 6 bases and J by 0 bases, with 11 bases between. Germline V gene lookup returns CDR1 LNHDA and CDR2 SQIVND (reference sequence). This CDR3 comprises 14 residues. This chain's CDR3 is CASRKEGMNTEAFF. The DNA for the CDR3 is TGTGCCAGTAGAAAGGAGGGGATGAACACTGAAGCTTTCTTT.